This T cell receptor beta chain is drawn from a study of T-cell memory formation after mild COVID-19. This clonotype was seen only a few times. Germline V gene lookup returns CDR1 SGHTA and CDR2 FQGNSA. Trimming took 1 base from V and 3 from J, leaving 10 bases between them. CDR3 size: 14 residues. One entry per CDR3 protein, called by TCRdb with MiXCR from the 5' RACE reads. The sample has about 44,000 distinct CDR3 sequences, 7.3% seen once; the top ten hold around 1.5%. The sequence was collected from a man aged 18 to 29 who had mild COVID-19 (a few samples of this study predate the infection). Cell type and time point are not known. Input material: PBMCs or a T cell subset sorted from them (not recorded which). This chain connects TRBV7-2 to TRBJ2-7; D might be TRBD1 (5 bases). The CDR3 is CASSLGYRHYEQYF. CDR3 nucleotides: TGTGCCAGCAGCTTAGGGTACAGGCACTACGAGCAGTACTTC.